This T cell receptor beta chain stems from a study of blood T cell repertoires in COVID-19. Data came from immunoSEQ multiplex PCR; TCRdb stores just in-frame clones and leaves some out. The table shows about 100,000 clones, with 70% to 90% occurring only once. With 4 bases removed from V and 3 bases from J, the gap between germline ends came to 13 bases. In germline, CDR1 is SGDLS, CDR2 YYNGEE. This CDR3 spans 15 amino acids. The clonotype was recovered from a woman aged 45-60 years who had recovered from COVID-19. V is TRBV9 and J is TRBJ1-4, with D perhaps TRBD1 (5 bases). The source material was PBMCs or T cells enriched from blood (not recorded which). CDR3 residues: CASSRQGGSNEKLFF. In DNA, the CDR3 is TGTGCCAGCAGCCGCCAGGGAGGGTCTAATGAAAAACTGTTTTTT.